This entry describes one TCR beta chain. The antigen remains undetermined. The sample has other DNA sequences that encode this CDR3 too. The record originates from a study of CD8+ T cells in alopecia areata. Investigators isolated RNA and reverse transcribed it into cDNA to act as the sequencing template. Produced via immunoSEQ multiplex PCR; TCRdb's table is partial and in-frame only. The table includes approximately 220,000 clones, around two fifths detected once. Overall study results and limits: An increase in clonality over normal scalp was evident in lesional scalp, especially alopecia totalis/universalis. Among the 100 top clones, expanded CD8+ clones, like scalp clonality, were significantly decreased by tofacitinib. Patients shared TCRs less clearly than mice did, possibly owing to HLA. Only one nonresponder was present, which leaves the link between baseline CD8+ expansion and response uncertain.

The ends were cut back, 0 bases at V and 8 bases at J, with 4 bases in the middle. Germline CDR1 is SEHNR and CDR2 is FQNEAQ (reference sequence). The CDR3 runs to 11 residues. Regarding treatment: oral pan-JAK inhibitor, 5-10 mg twice daily. The sample was CD4+ T cells sorted from blood, taken around week 30, from a patient treated with tofacitinib. This sequence joins TRBV7-9 and TRBJ1-2; D is uncertain. This TCR came from a human donor with alopecia areata. CDR3 in amino acids: CASSLAWGYTF. The CDR3 nucleotides read TGTGCCAGCAGCTTAGCTTGGGGCTACACCTTC.